This T cell receptor (beta chain) was captured in a study of blood T cell repertoires in COVID-19. The overall study: Material from acute and convalescent COVID-19 was sourced from the United States, Italy and Spain. From T cells, B-cell-depleted T cells, or PBMCs came the material, which was cDNA or gDNA.

Some clones are missing from TCRdb's copy, which holds only in-frame ones; the method was immunoSEQ multiplex PCR. The sample consists of about 170,000 clones, 84% of them appearing once. The germline V gene has CDR1 LNHDA and CDR2 SQIVND (reference sequence). This CDR3 region has 13 residues. Deletions cut 4 bases from V and 3 bases from J, with 10 bases between. The sequence came from a man aged 35 to 55 who had recovered from COVID-19. The chain couples TRBV19 to TRBJ2-7; D is unresolved. Sequencing was performed on peripheral blood. CDR3 in DNA: TGTGCCAGTAGTAACACAGAGTTCTACGAGCAGTACTTC. Residues: CASSNTEFYEQYF.